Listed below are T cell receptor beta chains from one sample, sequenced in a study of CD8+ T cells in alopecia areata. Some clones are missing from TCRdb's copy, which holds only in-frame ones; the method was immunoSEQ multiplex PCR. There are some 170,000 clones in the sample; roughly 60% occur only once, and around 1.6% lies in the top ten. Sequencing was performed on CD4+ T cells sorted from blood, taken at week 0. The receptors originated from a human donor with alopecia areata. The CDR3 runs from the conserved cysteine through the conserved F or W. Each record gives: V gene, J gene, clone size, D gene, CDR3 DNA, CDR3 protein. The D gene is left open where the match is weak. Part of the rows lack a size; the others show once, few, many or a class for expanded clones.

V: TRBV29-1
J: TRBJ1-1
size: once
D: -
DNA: TGCAGCGTTGAACGGGGAATCCGGGGCACTGAAGCTTTCTTT
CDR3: CSVERGIRGTEAFF

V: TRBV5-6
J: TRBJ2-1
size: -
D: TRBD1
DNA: TGTGCCAGCAGCCCCCGGACAGGGAATGAGCAGTTCTTC
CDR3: CASSPRTGNEQFF

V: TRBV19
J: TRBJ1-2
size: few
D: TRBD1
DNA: TGTGCCAGTAGTGGCGCGACAGGGCGGCTATCCTATGGCTACACCTTC
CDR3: CASSGATGRLSYGYTF

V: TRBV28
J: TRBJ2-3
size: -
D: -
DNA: TGTGCCAGCAGTTTAAGGGGTGATACGCAGTATTTT
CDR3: CASSLRGDTQYF

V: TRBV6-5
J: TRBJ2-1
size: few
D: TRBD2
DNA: TGTGCCAGCAGTTCAACGGGGGGAACCTACAATGAGCAGTTCTTC
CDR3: CASSSTGGTYNEQFF

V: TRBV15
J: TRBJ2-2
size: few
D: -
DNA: TGTGCCACCAGCAGAGCTACAGCCGGGGAGCTGTTTTTT
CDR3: CATSRATAGELFF

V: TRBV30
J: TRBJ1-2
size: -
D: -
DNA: TGTGCCTGGAAAGGCAAGCAATACTATGGCTACACCTTC
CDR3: CAWKGKQYYGYTF

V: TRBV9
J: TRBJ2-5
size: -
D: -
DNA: TGTGCCAGCAGCGTAGCGGCTTCCCAAGAGACCCAGTACTTC
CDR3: CASSVAASQETQYF

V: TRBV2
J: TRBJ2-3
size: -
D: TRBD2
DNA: TGTGCCAGCAGACTAGCGGGGGGGCCGAGTACGCAGTATTTT
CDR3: CASRLAGGPSTQYF

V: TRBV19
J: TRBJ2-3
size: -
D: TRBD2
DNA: TGTGCCAGTAGGATAGCGGGGTTCACAGATACGCAGTATTTT
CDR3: CASRIAGFTDTQYF

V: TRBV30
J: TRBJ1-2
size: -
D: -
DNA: TGTGCCTGGAGTACGACGATCGGTGGCTACACCTTC
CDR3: CAWSTTIGGYTF

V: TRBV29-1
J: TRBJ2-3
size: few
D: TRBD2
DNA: TGCAGCGTTGACAGGGACGGGGAGGGGGATACGCAGTATTTT
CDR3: CSVDRDGEGDTQYF

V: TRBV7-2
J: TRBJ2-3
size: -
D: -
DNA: TGTGCCAGCAGCCTCCTCAGGGATACGCAGTATTTT
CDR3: CASSLLRDTQYF

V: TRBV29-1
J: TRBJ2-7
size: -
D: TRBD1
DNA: TGCAGCGCCACGACAGGGCGTGTTTCCGAGCAGTACTTC
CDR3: CSATTGRVSEQYF

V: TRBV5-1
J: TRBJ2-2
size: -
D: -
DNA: TGCGCCAGCAGCCAAACAGGGTCGGACACCGGGGAGCTGTTTTTT
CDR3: CASSQTGSDTGELFF

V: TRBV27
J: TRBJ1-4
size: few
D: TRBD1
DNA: TGTGCCAGCAGTTTCTCCAGGGGGCGGTTGAGGGAAAAACTGTTTTTT
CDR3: CASSFSRGRLREKLFF

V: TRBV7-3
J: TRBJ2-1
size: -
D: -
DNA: TGTGCCAGCAGCTCCCCGGGTGGGCAAGCTAAGGAGCAGTTCTTC
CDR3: CASSSPGGQAKEQFF

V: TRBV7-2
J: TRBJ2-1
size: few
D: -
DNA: TGTGCCAGCAGCTCGCCGGGACTCCAAGATGAGCAGTTCTTC
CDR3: CASSSPGLQDEQFF

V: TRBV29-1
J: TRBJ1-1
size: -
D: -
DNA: TGCAGCGTTGAAGGCCATTACATATCTGAAGCTTTCTTT
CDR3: CSVEGHYISEAFF

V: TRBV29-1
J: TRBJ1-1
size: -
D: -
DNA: TGCAGCGTTGAGGGACGGCTAAATCTTGAAGCTTTCTTT
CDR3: CSVEGRLNLEAFF

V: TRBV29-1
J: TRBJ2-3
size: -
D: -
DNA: TGCAGCGTTGTGTGGCGGAGTAGCACAGATACGCAGTATTTT
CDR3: CSVVWRSSTDTQYF

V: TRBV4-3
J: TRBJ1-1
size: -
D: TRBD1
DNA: TGCGCCAGCAGCCGCGAGGGACAGGGGGCGGGGAGAGCTTTCTTT
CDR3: CASSREGQGAGRAFF

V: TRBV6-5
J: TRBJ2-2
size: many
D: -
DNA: TGTGCCAGCAGTTACAGGGACACCGGGGAGCTGTTTTTT
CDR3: CASSYRDTGELFF

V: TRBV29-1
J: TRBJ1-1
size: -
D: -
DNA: TGCAGCGTTGTCACGGGAGTCACTGAAGCTTTCTTT
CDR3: CSVVTGVTEAFF

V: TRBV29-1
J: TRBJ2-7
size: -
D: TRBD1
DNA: TGCAGCGCCGGGACAGGGGCCCACTACGAGCAGTACTTC
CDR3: CSAGTGAHYEQYF

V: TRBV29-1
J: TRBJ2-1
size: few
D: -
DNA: TGCAGCGTGGGTCAGGGAATCCGAACCTACAATGAGCAGTTCTTC
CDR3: CSVGQGIRTYNEQFF

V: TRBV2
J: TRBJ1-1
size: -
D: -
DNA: TGTGCCAGCAGCCAGTGGGACACTGAAGCTTTCTTT
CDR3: CASSQWDTEAFF

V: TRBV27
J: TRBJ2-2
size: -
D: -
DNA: TGTGCCAGCAGTGTAACCCAGGGAACCGGGGAGCTGTTTTTT
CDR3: CASSVTQGTGELFF

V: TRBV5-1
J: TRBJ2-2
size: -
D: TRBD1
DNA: TGCGCCAGCAGCCAGAACAGGGGGAACACCGGGGAGCTGTTTTTT
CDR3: CASSQNRGNTGELFF

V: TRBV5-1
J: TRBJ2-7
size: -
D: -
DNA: TGCGCCAGCAGCTTTGACGGTCCATACGAGCAGTACTTC
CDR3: CASSFDGPYEQYF

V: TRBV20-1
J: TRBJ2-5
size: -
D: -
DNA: TGCAGTGCTAGAACGGAGACCCAGTACTTC
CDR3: CSARTETQYF

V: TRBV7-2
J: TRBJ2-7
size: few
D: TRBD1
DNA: TGTGCCAGCAGCCTACGGACAGGGCCCACCTACGAGCAGTACTTC
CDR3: CASSLRTGPTYEQYF

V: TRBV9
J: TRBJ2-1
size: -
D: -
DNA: TGTGCCAGCAGCCGTTTGAACTTAGCCGATGAGCAGTTCTTC
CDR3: CASSRLNLADEQFF

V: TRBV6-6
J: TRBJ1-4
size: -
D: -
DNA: TGTGCCAGCAGATTAGAGCGGGCTAGACTGTTTTTT
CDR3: CASRLERARLFF

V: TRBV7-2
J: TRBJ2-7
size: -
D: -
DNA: TGTGCCAGCAGCTTTTCCTACGAGCAGTACTTC
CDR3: CASSFSYEQYF

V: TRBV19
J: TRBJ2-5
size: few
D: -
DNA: TGTGCCAGTACCTCTAGCGCCCAAGAGACCCAGTACTTC
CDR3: CASTSSAQETQYF

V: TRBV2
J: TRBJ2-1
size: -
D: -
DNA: TGTGCCCGCGGGGGCCCCAGCTCCTACAATGAGCAGTTCTTC
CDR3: CARGGPSSYNEQFF

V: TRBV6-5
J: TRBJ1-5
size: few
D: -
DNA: TGTGCCAGCAGCCCCGGACGGTACAATCAGCCCCAGCATTTT
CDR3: CASSPGRYNQPQHF

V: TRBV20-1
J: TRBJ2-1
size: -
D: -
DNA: TGCAGTGCGTTTTACAATGAGCAGTTCTTC
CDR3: CSAFYNEQFF

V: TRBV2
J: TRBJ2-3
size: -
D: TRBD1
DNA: TGTGCCAGCAGTGAGGGACAGGGAGATACGCAGTATTTT
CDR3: CASSEGQGDTQYF

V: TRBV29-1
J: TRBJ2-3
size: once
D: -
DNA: TGCAGCGTTGAATCTGGTAGCACAGATACGCAGTATTTT
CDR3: CSVESGSTDTQYF

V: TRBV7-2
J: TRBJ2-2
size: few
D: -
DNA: TGTGCCAGCAGCTTATTAGGCGGGGAGCTGTTTTTT
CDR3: CASSLLGGELFF